Listed here are 23 T cell receptor beta chains from one sample, sequenced in a study of identical twins. TCRdb ran MiXCR on the 5' RACE reads and lists one entry per CDR3 protein. The data contain about 690,000 distinct CDR3 sequences, around 6.1% of them singletons. Sequenced sample: naive T cells sorted from blood. The receptor set was obtained from a man between 18 and 35 years old in good health.

The chain has TRBV20-1 and TRBJ1-1, with D perhaps TRBD1 (6 bases). This CDR3 is 12 amino acids long. V lost 7 bases and J lost 6, with 15 bases in between. Germline CDR1 is DFQATT and CDR2 is SNEGSKA (reference sequence). CDR3 DNA sequence: TGCAGTGGTGGGGGGGCAGGGCCTGAAGCTTTCTTT. Amino acids: CSGGGAGPEAFF.

The sample holds a few counts of this clonotype. The chain has TRBV12-3 or TRBV12-4 and TRBJ1-5; D is uncertain. The CDR3 covers 14 residues. Trimming left V 5 bases short and J 7 bases short, with 15 bases between. CDR3 in amino acids: CASSPDKLGQPQHF. Written as DNA, the CDR3 is TGTGCCAGCAGTCCTGACAAACTGGGCCAGCCCCAGCATTTT.

This clonotype appeared a few times. The rearrangement joins TRBV19 to TRBJ2-2; D not certain. V lost 6 bases, J lost 9 bases, and 5 bases lay in between. The CDR3 is made up of 10 amino acids. From germline, CDR1 is LNHDA and CDR2 SQIVND (reference sequence). The CDR3 coding sequence is TGTGCCAGTAGAAGCCGGGAGCTGTTTTTT. Protein sequence: CASRSRELFF.

This clonotype has a count of ten or more. The CDR3 spells CSAPIPGQRAYEQYF. The CDR3 DNA follows: TGCAGTGCCCCCATCCCGGGACAAAGGGCCTACGAGCAGTACTTC. The chain carries TRBV20-1 and TRBJ2-7, with a weak D call TRBD1 (6 bases). V lost 6 bases, J lost 2 bases, and 20 bases lay in between. The CDR3 is 15 amino acids. Germline V CDR1 and CDR2: DFQATT, SNEGSKA (reference sequence).

There are a few counts of this clonotype. V is TRBV7-9 and J is TRBJ2-3, with TRBD2 matching 11 bases. V trimming: 3 bases; J trimming: 0 bases; junction bases outside the gene matches: 5. This CDR3 comprises 17 residues. CDR1 SEHNR and CDR2 FQNEAQ come from the germline V gene (reference sequence). CDR3 nucleotides: TGTGCCAGCAGCTTGGGGGGACTAGCGGCTAGCACAGATACGCAGTATTTT. This translates into CASSLGGLAASTDTQYF.

This chain joins TRBV3-1 and TRBJ2-7; 7 nucleotides agree with TRBD1. Trimming removed 2 bases from V and 6 bases from J; junction bases left unmatched: 4. Germline V gives CDR1 LGHDT, CDR2 YNNKEL (reference sequence). This CDR3 is built from 13 residues. The CDR3 sequence: CASSQRSGGEQYV. CDR3 nucleotide sequence: TGTGCCAGCAGCCAACGATCAGGGGGCGAGCAGTACGTC.

This clonotype occurred many times. The chain carries TRBV20-1 and TRBJ2-1, with no clear D. The CDR3 extends over 10 amino acids. V dropped 3 bases and J dropped 5 bases, with 2 bases sitting between them. Germline V gene lookup returns CDR1 DFQATT and CDR2 SNEGSKA (reference sequence). As DNA, the CDR3 is TGCAGTGCTAGGAACAATGAGCAGTTCTTC. Amino acid sequence: CSARNNEQFF.

This clonotype was recorded at least ten times. The rearrangement links TRBV20-1 to TRBJ1-4; D perhaps matches TRBD1 (6 bases). V lost 6 bases and J 5 bases, leaving 19 bases between the germline ends. The CDR3 sequence is 15 residues long. Germline V gene lookup returns CDR1 DFQATT and CDR2 SNEGSKA (reference sequence). DNA for the CDR3: TGCAGTGCCCGCCATACTACAGGGCGAAATGAAAAACTGTTTTTT. Its translation is CSARHTTGRNEKLFF.

This clonotype has just a few counts. The V and J genes are TRBV6-1 and TRBJ2-7; 8 bases agree with TRBD2. Trimming removed 6 bases from V and 7 bases from J; junction bases left unmatched: 11. The CDR3 loop spans 14 amino acids. CDR1 is MNHNS, CDR2 SASEGT, per germline. For the CDR3, the DNA is TGTGCCAGCAGGGGACTAGTTGGATTGGGGGAGCAGTACGTC. This translates into CASRGLVGLGEQYV.

This clonotype was recorded a few times. The rearrangement uses TRBV24-1 and TRBJ2-3, with 7 bases matching TRBD1. The V and J ends lost 0 bases and 3 bases, in that order; junction bases with no gene match: 5. Germline loops: CDR1 KGHDR, CDR2 SFDVKD. The CDR3 spans 16 residues. The CDR3 DNA reads as TGTGCCACCAGTGATTTGACTAAGGGGGCTACAGATACGCAGTATTTT. Translated: CATSDLTKGATDTQYF.

The V gene is TRBV5-1, the J gene TRBJ1-2, with D perhaps matching TRBD1 (5 bases). The CDR3 is 12 residues long. Trimming removed 3 bases from V and 6 bases from J, with 9 bases in between. The germline V gene encodes CDR1 SGHRS and CDR2 YFSETQ. The chain's CDR3 is CASSSQGNGYTF. The CDR3 coding sequence is TGCGCCAGCAGCTCGCAGGGTAATGGCTACACCTTC.

This chain uses TRBV4-3 with TRBJ2-7; either TRBD1 or TRBD2 may fit D (6 bases each). The V gene's germline CDR1 is LGHNA and CDR2 YSLEER. Trimming took off 0 bases at V and 3 bases at J, with 21 bases between the two ends. The CDR3 is made up of 18 amino acids. In nucleotides, the CDR3 is TGCGCCAGCAGCCAAGAGGCGGATGGGGGGCGCGGATACTACGAGCAGTACTTC. This gives the protein CASSQEADGGRGYYEQYF.

In its sample, this clonotype was seen many times. The chain employs TRBV5-1 and TRBJ2-2; D might be TRBD1 or TRBD2, each matching 5 bases. The V gene lost 3 bases and the J gene lost 7 bases, with 19 bases spanning the gap. The length of the CDR3 is 16 residues. Germline V gene lookup returns CDR1 SGHRS and CDR2 YFSETQ. The chain's CDR3 is CASSWGIGTRDGELFF. As DNA, the CDR3 is TGCGCCAGCAGCTGGGGGATCGGGACCCGTGACGGGGAGCTGTTTTTT.

This clonotype was found a few times. V usage is TRBV6-2 or TRBV6-3 and J usage is TRBJ2-7; D remains unclear. Looked up from germline, CDR1 is MNHEY and CDR2 is SVGEGT. V shed 6 bases and J shed 6 bases, with 15 bases lying between them. CDR3 length equals 13 residues. The CDR3 loop is CASSINRVSEQYF. CDR3 bases: TGTGCCAGCAGCATTAATCGGGTGAGCGAGCAGTACTTC.

This chain uses TRBV5-1 with TRBJ2-3; TRBD1 agrees at 9 bases. Germline values: CDR1 SGHRS, CDR2 YFSETQ. This CDR3 has 15 residues. After removal of 3 bases from V and 4 bases from J, the junction contained 6 bases not matched to a gene. CDR3 in DNA: TGCGCCAGCAGCTGGGGGACAGGGACGGCAGATACGCAGTATTTT. Its translation: CASSWGTGTADTQYF.

This chain uses TRBV5-1 with TRBJ2-7; maybe TRBD2 (5 bases). The germline V and J ends were trimmed by 2 bases and 7 bases, with 10 bases remaining between them. The CDR3 length is 12 residues. Germline-derived CDR1 and CDR2 are SGHRS and YFSETQ. The DNA for the CDR3 is TGCGCCAGCAGCTTTATGGACTCAGAGCAGTACTTC. This gives the protein CASSFMDSEQYF.

The chain uses TRBV6-2 or TRBV6-3 and TRBJ1-1; D is possibly TRBD1 (6 bases). V lost 5 bases, J lost 0 bases, and 19 bases lay in between. The CDR3 spans 17 residues. Germline V gives CDR1 MNHEY, CDR2 SVGEGT. The CDR3 sequence: CASSRTDRNFMNTEAFF. Written as DNA, the CDR3 is TGTGCCAGCAGTAGAACCGACAGGAACTTCATGAACACTGAAGCTTTCTTT.

As concerns this clonotype: No conserved phenylalanine or tryptophan is present at the end of the CDR3, so a read error is the likely explanation. The CDR3 nucleotides are TGCGCCAGCAGCCAAGATCTATTAAGGGACGAGCAGTACTCC. It encodes CASSQDLLRDEQYS. V gene TRBV4-3 combines with J gene TRBJ2-7; D not certain. The V gene lost 0 bases and the J gene lost 5 bases, with 11 bases spanning the gap. CDR3 size: 14 residues. Germline lookup yields CDR1 LGHNA and CDR2 YSLEER.

This clonotype was detected only a few times. The chain combines TRBV10-2 with TRBJ2-5; 7 nucleotides line up with TRBD2. The CDR3 runs to 12 residues. Germline CDR1 reads WSHSY; CDR2 reads SAAADI. With 7 bases clipped from V and 4 bases from J, the junction kept 3 bases outside the gene matches. The CDR3 loop is CASKIAGETQYF. CDR3 DNA: TGCGCCAGCAAGATAGCGGGAGAGACCCAGTACTTC.

This clonotype was seen repeatedly, ten times or more. The CDR3: CASSSNVGTQYF. The CDR3 bases are TGTGCCAGCAGCTCAAACGTCGGGACCCAGTACTTC. The rearrangement uses TRBV11-2 and TRBJ2-5; no definite D call. Germline V gene data show CDR1 as SGHAT and CDR2 as FQNNGV. The V gene lost 4 bases and the J gene lost 7 bases, with 10 bases spanning the gap. This CDR3 has 12 amino acids.

This clonotype showed up many times. DNA for the CDR3: TGTGCCAGCAGTCCAATCCGGGACTTAGGCAGGGAGACCCAGTACTTC. It is translated as CASSPIRDLGRETQYF. The genes are TRBV12-3 or TRBV12-4 and TRBJ2-5, with TRBD2 as a possible D gene (6 bases). The V gene lost 5 bases and the J gene lost 5 bases, with 21 bases spanning the gap. This CDR3 spans 16 amino acids.

This clonotype showed up just a few times. The chain recombines TRBV19 with TRBJ1-6; TRBD1 agrees at 7 bases. V was pared by 6 bases and J by 7 bases, with 9 bases of the junction left unmatched. CDR1 is LNHDA, CDR2 SQIVND, per germline (reference sequence). This CDR3 contains 15 residues. The CDR3 region is CASSRDGQVNSPLHF. In DNA form, the CDR3 reads TGTGCCAGTAGCCGCGACGGACAGGTGAATTCACCCCTCCACTTT.

In this sample, this clonotype turned up many times. This chain joins TRBV24-1 and TRBJ2-3, with a possible D match to TRBD2 (6 bases). The CDR3 covers 16 residues. Germline CDR1 and CDR2: KGHDR and SFDVKD. Trimming stripped 5 bases from V and 2 bases from J, with 16 bases between. The CDR3 DNA follows: TGTGCCACCAGTGCCCCGGGACTGCAATTCACAGATACGCAGTATTTT. The encoded protein is CATSAPGLQFTDTQYF.